This T cell receptor (beta chain) was recorded in a study of yellow fever vaccine responses in identical twins. Study observations and caveats: Reportedly, twins' vaccine T cell responses looked partly convergent and partly personalized.

Looked up from germline, CDR1 is DFQATT and CDR2 is SNEGSKA (reference sequence). The CDR3 spans 15 residues. The V gene lost 5 bases and the J gene lost 3 bases, with 18 bases spanning the gap. In its sample, this clonotype was seen once. No antigen is known for it. TCRdb re-derived calls from the RT-PCR reads in MiXCR, one entry per CDR3 protein. The data contain roughly 3,800 distinct CDR3 sequences, 90% of them singletons. The sample consisted of T cells from blood (PBMCs), unsorted or a sorted subset (not recorded which), taken before or after yellow fever vaccination (not recorded which). The V and J genes are TRBV20-1 and TRBJ2-3, with D unresolved. The TCR comes from a woman aged 18-35 years who received the yellow fever vaccine. The CDR3 DNA reads TGCAGTGCTCCTCTCGCAAACCTAGGAACAGATACGCAGTATTTT. Encoded protein: CSAPLANLGTDTQYF.